Presented here are 8 T cell receptor beta chains from one specimen sequenced in a study of CD8+CD57+ T cells in acquired aplastic anemia. TCR beta VDJ and CDR3 profiles were obtained from a genomic DNA template. TCRdb fed the reads into MiXCR, producing one record per CDR3 protein. The sample lists under 200,000 distinct CDR3 sequences; roughly 43% were seen once. An expansion of CD8+CD57+ cells by flow cytometry had been shown in patients chosen for sequencing. Sequencing was performed on sorted CD4+, CD8+, or CD8+CD57+ T cells (not recorded which) from PBMCs. These TCRs come from a human donor with aplastic anemia.

The chain links TRBV20-1 to TRBJ1-5; 8 bases map to TRBD1. Germline loops: CDR1 DFQATT, CDR2 SNEGSKA (reference sequence). The CDR3 contains 14 residues. The junction had 7 bases not matched to a gene; V was cut back by 3 bases and J by 6 bases. CDR3 bases: TGCAGTGCTAGCCACAGGGGGGAGATTCAGCCCCAGCATTTT. Its translation: CSASHRGEIQPQHF.

This clonotype was seen only a few times. V gene TRBV30 combines with J gene TRBJ2-3; either TRBD1 or TRBD2 may supply D (5 bases each). CDR3 size: 18 residues. From germline, CDR1 is GTSNPN and CDR2 SVGIG (reference sequence). The V end lost 7 bases, the J end lost 1 base, and 27 bases lay between the germline ends. The DNA for the CDR3 is TGTGCCTCCACATTAACCCTGCTTGGGGGAATCGGCACAGATACGCAGTATTTT. Residues: CASTLTLLGGIGTDTQYF.

Ten or more counts support this clonotype. The chain employs TRBV12-3 or TRBV12-4 and TRBJ1-1, with D perhaps TRBD1 (6 bases). The V end was cut by 7 bases, the J end by 5 bases, with 14 bases between. The CDR3 contains 13 residues. The CDR3, as DNA: TGTGCCAGCACCCTACAGGGAAATACTGAAGCTTTCTTT. It translates to CASTLQGNTEAFF.

The rearrangement links TRBV19 to TRBJ2-2; TRBD2 matches at 8 bases. The V gene end was trimmed by 3 bases and the J gene end by 4 bases; junction bases not matched to a gene: 7. Germline loops: CDR1 LNHDA, CDR2 SQIVND (reference sequence). This CDR3 region has 16 residues. The CDR3 here is CASSIGREGLTGELFF. CDR3 DNA: TGTGCCAGTAGTATCGGCCGGGAGGGCCTCACCGGGGAGCTGTTTTTT.

J is TRBJ2-1 and V is TRBV11-2; tentative D call: TRBD1 (6 bases). This CDR3 has 16 amino acids. Looked up from germline, CDR1 is SGHAT and CDR2 is FQNNGV. V was shortened by 1 base and J by 4 bases, with 14 bases between the two germline ends. The DNA of the CDR3 is TGTGCCAGCAGCTTAGTTTCAGGGGAAGCATACAATGAGCAGTTCTTC. This translates into CASSLVSGEAYNEQFF. Combining the CDR3 with reference TRBV11-2 and TRBJ2-1 gives the whole variable domain EAGVAQSPRYKIIEKRQSVAFWCNPISGHATLYWYQQILGQGPKLLIQFQNNGVVDDSQLPKDRFSAERLKGVDSTLKIQPAKLEDSAVYLCASSLVSGEAYNEQFFGPGTRLTVL.

The V gene is TRBV27, the J gene TRBJ2-7, with a weak D call TRBD2 (6 bases). Germline lookup yields CDR1 MNHEY and CDR2 SMNVEV (reference sequence). The CDR3 is 17 residues long. Trimming pared 3 bases from V and 3 bases from J, leaving 21 bases between. For the CDR3, the DNA is TGTGCCAGCAGTTTGGGCTCCCGCGGGGAATTCGGCTACGAGCAGTACTTC. Amino acid sequence: CASSLGSRGEFGYEQYF.

V and J are TRBV15 and TRBJ1-2; TRBD1 aligns across 8 bases. This CDR3 has 17 residues. V shed 3 bases and J 4 bases; nucleotides not matched to a gene: 13. From germline, CDR1 is LNHNV and CDR2 YYDKDF (reference sequence). CDR3: CATSSAVDRGVSYGYTF. In DNA, the CDR3 is TGTGCCACCAGCAGTGCTGTCGACAGGGGCGTCTCCTATGGCTACACCTTC.

The table lists this clonotype with many counts. The chain combines TRBV19 with TRBJ2-3; D is perhaps TRBD2 (6 bases). The CDR3 is made up of 15 amino acids. CDR1 and CDR2 (germline): LNHDA, SQIVND (reference sequence). The germline V and J ends were trimmed by 5 bases and 1 base, with 13 bases remaining between them. CDR3 nucleotides: TGTGCCAGTAGTCGTCCCCCGGGAGGCACAGATACGCAGTATTTT. It codes for CASSRPPGGTDTQYF.